The entry below describes one T cell receptor (beta chain). The sample belongs to a study of blood T cell repertoires in COVID-19. In the study overall: Samples of COVID-19 (acute and convalescent) were obtained from the United States, Italy and Spain. Nucleic acid was either cDNA or gDNA, and it came from T cells, B-cell-depleted T cells, or PBMCs.

Study processing details: Cell counts per sample came from amplifying reference gene primers. Profiling relied on immunoSEQ multiplex PCR, and the TCRdb table lists in-frame clones only, not all of them. V and J calls plus clone size are reproduced from that table; the DNA served to infer D and trimming. The repertoire includes roughly 90,000 clones, over 80% of them detected once, and 30% to 35% sits in the top ten. The germline V gene has CDR1 ENHRY and CDR2 SYGVKD. Losses at the gene ends were 0 bases for V and 2 bases for J; bases not matched to a gene: 6. This CDR3 has 17 amino acids. This TCR was recovered from a woman aged 80 or older with active or convalescent COVID-19. The V and J genes are TRBV10-3 and TRBJ2-3, with 9 bases fitting TRBD2. Specimen: peripheral blood. CDR3 residues: CAISESAGGPNTDTQYF. Written as DNA, the CDR3 is TGTGCCATCAGTGAGTCGGCGGGGGGGCCGAACACAGATACGCAGTATTTT.